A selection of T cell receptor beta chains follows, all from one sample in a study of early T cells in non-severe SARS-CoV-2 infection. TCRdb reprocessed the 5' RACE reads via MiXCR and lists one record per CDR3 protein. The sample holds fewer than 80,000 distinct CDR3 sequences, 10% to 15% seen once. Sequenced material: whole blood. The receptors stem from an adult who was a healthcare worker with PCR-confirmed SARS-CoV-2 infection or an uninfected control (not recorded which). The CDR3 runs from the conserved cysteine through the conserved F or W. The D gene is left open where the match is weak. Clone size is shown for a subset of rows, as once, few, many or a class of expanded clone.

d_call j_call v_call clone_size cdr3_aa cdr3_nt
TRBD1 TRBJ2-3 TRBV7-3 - CASSPLGTGVGSTDTQYF TGTGCCAGCAGCCCCCTAGGGACAGGGGTGGGGAGCACAGATACGCAGTATTTT
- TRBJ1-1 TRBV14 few CASSQLQASNTEAFF TGTGCCAGCAGCCAATTACAGGCTTCGAACACTGAAGCTTTCTTT
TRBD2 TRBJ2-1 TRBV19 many CASSIEGLAAPYNEQFF TGTGCCAGTAGTATAGAGGGACTAGCGGCCCCCTACAATGAGCAGTTCTTC
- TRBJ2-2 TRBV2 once CASLSPSTGELFF TGTGCCAGTCTGTCCCCCAGCACCGGGGAGCTGTTTTTT
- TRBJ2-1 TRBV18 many CASSPGTAHEQFF TGTGCCAGCTCACCTGGGACTGCTCATGAGCAGTTCTTC
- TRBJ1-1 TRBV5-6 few CASSLPVNTEAFF TGTGCCAGCAGCTTGCCCGTGAACACTGAAGCTTTCTTT
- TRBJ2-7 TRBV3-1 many CASSHSWMYEQYF TGTGCCAGCAGCCATTCCTGGATGTACGAGCAGTACTTC
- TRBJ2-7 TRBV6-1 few CASSEGGRVYEQYF TGTGCCAGCAGTGAGGGGGGTAGGGTCTACGAGCAGTACTTC
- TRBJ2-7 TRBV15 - CATAGQNSYEQYF TGTGCCACCGCAGGCCAAAACTCCTACGAGCAGTACTTC
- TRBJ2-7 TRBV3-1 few CASSQGVGAYEQYF TGTGCCAGCAGCCAAGGTGTGGGAGCCTACGAGCAGTACTTC
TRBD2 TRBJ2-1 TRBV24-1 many CATSEGSGRANYNEQFF TGTGCCACCAGTGAAGGAAGCGGGAGGGCGAACTACAATGAGCAGTTCTTC
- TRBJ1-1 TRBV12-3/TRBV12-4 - CASSSKGITEAFF TGTGCCAGCAGTTCGAAGGGGATAACTGAAGCTTTCTTT
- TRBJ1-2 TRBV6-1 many CASRNVIYGYTF TGTGCCAGCAGAAACGTAATCTATGGCTACACCTTC
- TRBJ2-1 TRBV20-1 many CSVPESGRRTSSLHEQFF TGCAGTGTCCCGGAGAGCGGTCGACGCACTAGTAGTTTGCATGAGCAGTTCTTC
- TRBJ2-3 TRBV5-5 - CASSLSVGTDTQYF TGTGCCAGCAGCTTGTCGGTGGGCACAGATACGCAGTATTTT
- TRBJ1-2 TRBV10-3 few CAISEGGYGYTF TGTGCCATCAGTGAGGGAGGGTATGGCTACACCTTC
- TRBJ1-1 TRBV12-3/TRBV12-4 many CASTSWERTEAFF TGTGCCAGCACCTCGTGGGAGAGAACTGAAGCTTTCTTT
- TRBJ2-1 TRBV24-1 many CATSVGGSYNEQFF TGTGCCACCAGTGTGGGCGGGTCCTACAATGAGCAGTTCTTC
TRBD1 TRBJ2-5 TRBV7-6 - CASSFAGTGGQETQYF TGTGCCAGCAGCTTTGCGGGAACAGGGGGACAAGAGACCCAGTACTTC
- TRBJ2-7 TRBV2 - CASSPQEAQQQYF TGTGCCAGCAGCCCGCAGGAGGCCCAGCAGCAGTACTTC
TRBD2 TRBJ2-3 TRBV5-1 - CASSLRGLAGRTDTQYF TGCGCCAGCAGCTTAAGAGGACTAGCGGGGCGCACAGATACGCAGTATTTT
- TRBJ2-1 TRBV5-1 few CASSPGDLAYNEQFF TGCGCCAGCAGCCCGGGGGACCTGGCCTACAATGAGCAGTTCTTC
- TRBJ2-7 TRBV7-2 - CASTLGGRQYF TGTGCCAGCACCCTCGGGGGTAGGCAGTACTTC
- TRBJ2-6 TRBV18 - CASSHTTIGSGANVLTF TGTGCCAGCTCCCATACGACTATTGGGTCTGGGGCCAACGTCCTGACTTTC
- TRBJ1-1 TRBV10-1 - CASSGGGSTEAFF TGCGCCAGCAGTGGTGGGGGCAGCACTGAAGCTTTCTTT
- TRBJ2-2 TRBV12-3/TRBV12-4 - CASSFSGGELFF TGTGCCAGCAGTTTTTCCGGGGGGGAGCTGTTTTTT
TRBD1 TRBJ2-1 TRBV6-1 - CASSDHFGQGRYYNEQFF TGTGCCAGCAGTGATCACTTTGGACAGGGGCGTTACTACAATGAGCAGTTCTTC
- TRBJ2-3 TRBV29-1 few CSVPRLPDTQYF TGCAGCGTTCCGCGCCTTCCAGATACGCAGTATTTT
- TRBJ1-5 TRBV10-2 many CASSESVQPQHF TGCGCCAGCAGTGAATCGGTTCAGCCCCAGCATTTT
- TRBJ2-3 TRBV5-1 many CASSAGGGLTDTQYF TGCGCCAGCAGTGCCGGAGGGGGCTTGACAGATACGCAGTATTTT
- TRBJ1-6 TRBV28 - CASSSQYNSPLHF TGTGCCAGCAGTTCACAGTATAATTCACCCCTCCACTTT
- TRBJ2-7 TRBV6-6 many CASSLLADSYEQYF TGTGCCAGCAGTCTCTTAGCGGATTCCTACGAGCAGTACTTC
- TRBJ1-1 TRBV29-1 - CSVSAGWGMNTEAFF TGCAGCGTTTCAGCAGGGTGGGGTATGAACACTGAAGCTTTCTTT
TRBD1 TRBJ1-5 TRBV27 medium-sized CASRPGQVLYSNQPQHF TGTGCCAGCAGACCGGGACAGGTTTTGTATAGCAATCAGCCCCAGCATTTT
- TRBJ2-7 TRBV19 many CASSRGGAYEQYF TGTGCCAGTAGTAGGGGCGGAGCCTACGAGCAGTACTTC
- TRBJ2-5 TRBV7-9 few CASSPAGEETQYF TGTGCCAGCAGCCCAGCAGGAGAAGAGACCCAGTACTTC
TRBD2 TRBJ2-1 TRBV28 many CASSPRGLAGVREQFF TGTGCCAGCAGTCCCCGGGGACTAGCGGGAGTAAGGGAGCAGTTCTTC
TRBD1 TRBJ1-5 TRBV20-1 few CSALTGGQPQHF TGCAGTGCTCTTACAGGGGGCCAGCCCCAGCATTTT
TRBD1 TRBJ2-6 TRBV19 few CASIQTGLINGANVLTF TGTGCCAGTATTCAGACAGGGCTGATTAACGGGGCCAACGTCCTGACTTTC
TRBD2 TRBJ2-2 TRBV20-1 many CSAPRSGGNTGELFF TGCAGTGCTCCTCGGAGCGGGGGGAACACCGGGGAGCTGTTTTTT
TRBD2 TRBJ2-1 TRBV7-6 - CASSRGVNNNEQFF TGTGCCAGCAGCCGGGGGGTAAACAACAATGAGCAGTTCTTC
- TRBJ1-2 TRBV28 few CASEGHRNYGYTF TGTGCCTCGGAGGGACACCGAAACTATGGCTACACCTTC
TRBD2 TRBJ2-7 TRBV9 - CASSVESGRSDEQYF TGTGCCAGCAGCGTAGAGTCCGGGAGGAGCGACGAGCAGTACTTC
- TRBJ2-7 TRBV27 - CASSSSVSYEQYF TGTGCCAGCAGTTCTAGCGTCTCCTACGAGCAGTACTTC